This T cell receptor beta chain was captured by sequencing in a study of regulatory T cells in long-lasting Graves disease. Time point noted: newly diagnosed GD, antithyroid drugs for less than 3 months. Extracted RNA from PBMCs served as the source of the TCR library. With iRepertoire HTBI primers and Arm-PCR of CDR3 regions, TCR beta libraries were built. TCRdb passed the multiplex PCR reads through MiXCR, listing each CDR3 protein once. The data show approximately 400,000 distinct CDR3 sequences, with under 15% seen just once and 16% held by the top ten. This clonotype has at least ten counts. This CDR3 comprises 19 residues. V lost 5 bases, J lost 1 base, and 9 bases stayed unmatched. The germline gives CDR1 SNHLY, CDR2 FYNNEI. This sample also appeared in a second study, on T cells in Graves' hyperthyroidism and ophthalmopathy.

The V call is TRBV2, the J call TRBJ2-3; 16 nucleotides agree with TRBD2. Material: peripheral blood mononuclear cells (PBMCs), obtained at new diagnosis, from a patient treated with antithyroid drugs. The source is a woman in her twenties or thirties with Graves disease. The CDR3 coding sequence is TGTGCCAGCAGTTCTCCGGGACTAGCGGGAGGGCCGGGCACAGATACGCAGTATTTT. Amino acids: CASSSPGLAGGPGTDTQYF.